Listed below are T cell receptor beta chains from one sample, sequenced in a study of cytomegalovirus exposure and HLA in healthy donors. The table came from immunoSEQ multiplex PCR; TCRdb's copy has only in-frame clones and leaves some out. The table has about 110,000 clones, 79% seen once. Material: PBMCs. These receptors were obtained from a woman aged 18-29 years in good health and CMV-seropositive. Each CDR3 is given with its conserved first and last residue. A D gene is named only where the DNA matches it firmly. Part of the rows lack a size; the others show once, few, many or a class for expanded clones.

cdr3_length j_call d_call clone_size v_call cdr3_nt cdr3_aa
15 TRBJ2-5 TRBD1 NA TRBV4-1 TGCGCCAGCAGCAGAGAACAGGGGGCGGCGGAGACCCAGTACTTC CASSREQGAAETQYF
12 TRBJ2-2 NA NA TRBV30 TGTGCCTGGAGACAGGCCCCCGGGGAGCTGTTTTTT CAWRQAPGELFF
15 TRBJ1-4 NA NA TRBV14 TGTGCCAGCAGCCTTGTCGGGGGAACTAATGAAAAACTGTTTTTT CASSLVGGTNEKLFF
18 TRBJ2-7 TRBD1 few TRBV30 TGTGCCTGGAGTGTAATTTTGGACAGGGGTGTAATGGGCTACGAGCAGTACTTC CAWSVILDRGVMGYEQYF
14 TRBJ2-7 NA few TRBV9 TGTGCCAGCAGCCCTCGAGGTAGAGATTACGAGCAGTACTTC CASSPRGRDYEQYF
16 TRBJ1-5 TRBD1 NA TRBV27 TGTGCCAGCAGTCGGACAGGGGTTAATAGCAATCAGCCCCAGCATTTT CASSRTGVNSNQPQHF
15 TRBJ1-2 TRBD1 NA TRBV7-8 TGTGCCAGCAGCTTAGGAGGGACAGGCGGTTATGGCTACACCTTC CASSLGGTGGYGYTF
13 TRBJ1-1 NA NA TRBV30 TGTGCCTGGACCCGCCGCAGTCCAGGATGGGCTTTCTTT CAWTRRSPGWAFF
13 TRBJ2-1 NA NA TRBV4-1 TGCGCCAGCAGCCAAGATAAGCGTGATGAGCAGTTCTTC CASSQDKRDEQFF
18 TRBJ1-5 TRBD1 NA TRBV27 TGTGCCAGCAGTTTACGGTCAGGGGGCGGTTTAAGCAATCAGCCCCAGCATTTT CASSLRSGGGLSNQPQHF
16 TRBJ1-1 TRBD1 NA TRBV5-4 TGTGCCAGCAGCCCTGGACCCGGGACAGGCGAATTTGAAGCTTTCTTT CASSPGPGTGEFEAFF
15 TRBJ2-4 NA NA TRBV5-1 TGCGCCAGCAGCTTGCTCGCGGGACCGGAAGACATTCAGTACTTC CASSLLAGPEDIQYF
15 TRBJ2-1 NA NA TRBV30 TGTGCCTGGAGTGGGGGTAGCGGCTCCTACAATGAGCAGTTCTTC CAWSGGSGSYNEQFF
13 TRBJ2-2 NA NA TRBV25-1 TGTGCCAGCAGAGTGGGGAGCCCCGGGGAGCTGTTTTTT CASRVGSPGELFF
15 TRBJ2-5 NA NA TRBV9 TGTGCCAGCAGCGTGGACGCCAGGGGTCGGGAGACCCAGTACTTC CASSVDARGRETQYF
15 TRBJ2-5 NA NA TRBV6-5 TGTGCCAGCAGTTACCGAGGGCCGGGTCAAGAGACCCAGTACTTC CASSYRGPGQETQYF
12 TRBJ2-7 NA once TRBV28 TGTGCCAGCAGTTCCCGTCTCTACGAGCAGTACTTC CASSSRLYEQYF
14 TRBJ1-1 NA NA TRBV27 TGTGCCAGCAGACCCATACACACGAACACTGAAGCTTTCTTT CASRPIHTNTEAFF
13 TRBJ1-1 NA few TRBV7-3 TGTGCCAGCAGCTTAAGGAGGGGCACTGAAGCTTTCTTT CASSLRRGTEAFF
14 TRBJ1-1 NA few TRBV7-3 TGTGCCAGCAGCCTGGAGAGGCCGAACACTGAAGCTTTCTTT CASSLERPNTEAFF
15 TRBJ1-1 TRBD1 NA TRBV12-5 TGTGCTAGTAGACCCACCGGGACAGCGAACACTGAAGCTTTCTTT CASRPTGTANTEAFF
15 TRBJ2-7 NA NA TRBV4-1 TGCGCCAGCAGCCCTCGGCCTAGCACCAACTACGAGCAGTACTTC CASSPRPSTNYEQYF
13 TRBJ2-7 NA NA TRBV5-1 TGCGCCAGCAGCGCGGGGATCTCCTACGAGCAGTACTTC CASSAGISYEQYF
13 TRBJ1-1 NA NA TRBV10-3 TGTGCCATCGAGGGAGACTTGAACACTGAAGCTTTCTTT CAIEGDLNTEAFF
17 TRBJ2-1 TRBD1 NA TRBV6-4 TGTGCCAGCAGTTTCAGAACAGGGGGCGTCTCCTACAATGAGCAGTTCTTC CASSFRTGGVSYNEQFF
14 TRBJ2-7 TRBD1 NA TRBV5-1 TGCGCCAGCAGCTGGAGACAGGGGGAGGACGAGCAGTACTTC CASSWRQGEDEQYF
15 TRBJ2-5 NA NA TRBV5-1 TGCGCCAGCAGCTTGGGAGGGCCGGGGCAAGAGACCCAGTACTTC CASSLGGPGQETQYF
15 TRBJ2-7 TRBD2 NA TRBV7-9 TGTGCCAGCAGCTCCCCCCGGGACTACTCCTACGAGCAGTACTTC CASSSPRDYSYEQYF
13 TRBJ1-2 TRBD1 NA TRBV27 TGTGCCAGCAGGCAGGGGGCAGACTATGGCTACACCTTC CASRQGADYGYTF
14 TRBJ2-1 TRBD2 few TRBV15 TGTGCCACCAGAGCGGGAGGGCCGTACAATGAGCAGTTCTTC CATRAGGPYNEQFF
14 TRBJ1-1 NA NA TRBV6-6 TGTGCCAGCAGACCACGAAGCCTCGTCACTGAAGCTTTCTTT CASRPRSLVTEAFF
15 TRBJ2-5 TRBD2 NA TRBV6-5 TGTGCCAGCAGTATTGGACTAGCGGGAGCAAAGACCCAGTACTTC CASSIGLAGAKTQYF
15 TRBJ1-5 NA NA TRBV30 TGTGCCTGGGGTAAAGGGACAACGCGCAATCAGCCCCAGCATTTT CAWGKGTTRNQPQHF
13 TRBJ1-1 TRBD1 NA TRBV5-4 TGTGCCAGCAGCTTGGTAGGCAGGGGGCGGGCTTTCTTT CASSLVGRGRAFF
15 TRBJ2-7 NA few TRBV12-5 TGTGCTAGTGGTTTGGGGGGCCGTACACCCTACGAGCAGTACTTC CASGLGGRTPYEQYF
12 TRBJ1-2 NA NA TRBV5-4 TGTGCCAGCAGCCCGGAGGGACTTGGCTACACCTTC CASSPEGLGYTF
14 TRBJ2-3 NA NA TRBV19 TGTGCCAGTAGGTCCGGGACATATACAGATACGCAGTATTTT CASRSGTYTDTQYF
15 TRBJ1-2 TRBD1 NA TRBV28 TGTGCCAGCAGTAGAACTGGACAGGGCCATGTTGGCTACACCTTC CASSRTGQGHVGYTF
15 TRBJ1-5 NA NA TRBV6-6 TGTGCCAGCAGTTACTCGGCGGTTAGCAATCAGCCCCAGCATTTT CASSYSAVSNQPQHF
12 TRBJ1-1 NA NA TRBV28 TGTGCCAGCAGTTTTTCGGGTCGTCGGGCTTTCTTT CASSFSGRRAFF
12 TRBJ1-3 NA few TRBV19 TGTGCCAGTAGTCTACAGGGAGACACCATATATTTT CASSLQGDTIYF
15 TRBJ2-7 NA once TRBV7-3 TGTGCCAGCAGCCCCAAAGGGGGTCATTCCTACGAGCAGTACTTC CASSPKGGHSYEQYF
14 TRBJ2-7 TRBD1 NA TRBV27 TGTGCCAGCCAGCAGGACAGGGGGCTTTACGAGCAGTACTTC CASQQDRGLYEQYF
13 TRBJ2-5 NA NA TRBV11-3 TGTGCCAGCAGCTTAGGAGAAGAAGAGACCCAGTACTTC CASSLGEEETQYF
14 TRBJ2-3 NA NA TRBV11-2 TGTGCCAGCAGCCCGGCCCAGGCGGGAGATACGCAGTATTTT CASSPAQAGDTQYF